This T cell receptor (beta chain) was identified during a study of OX40 agonist ivuxolimab in advanced cancers. Sequencing was performed with immunoSEQ multiplex PCR; in TCRdb, only in-frame clones are kept and a portion is missing. The sample includes around 41,000 clones, 80% to 90% of them seen just once. This clone was detected once. No antigen is known for it. CDR1 is MNHEY and CDR2 is SVGAGI in the germline V gene. This CDR3 has 15 amino acids. With 6 bases clipped from V and 2 bases from J, the junction kept 9 bases outside the gene matches. Study results and caveats: The authors did not determine the antigen specificity of the expanded peripheral T cells.

The receptor's source is an adult with an advanced solid tumor such as melanoma, head and neck, liver or kidney cancer. The chain combines TRBV6-5 with TRBJ1-2; 7 bases are a match to TRBD1. Source: CD4+ or CD8+ T cells sorted from blood, taken in a trial of the OX40 agonist ivuxolimab. The CDR3 is CASSPAGGLNYGYTF. The CDR3 bases are TGTGCCAGCAGCCCGGCAGGGGGTCTAAACTATGGCTACACCTTC.